This T cell receptor beta chain was retrieved from a study of T cell responses to AZD1222 COVID-19 vaccine. Whole-study results and caveats: Repertoire sampling occurred only after the peak T cell response.

Profiled with immunoSEQ multiplex PCR; TCRdb holds only in-frame clones, not every one. Here the sample spans 150,000 or so clones, 90% to 95% being singletons. As regards this clone: Its antigen is currently unknown.

V gave up 5 bases and J gave up 4 bases, with 12 bases separating them. CDR1 is LNHDA and CDR2 is SQIVND in the germline V gene (reference sequence). The CDR3 is 14 amino acids. The chain has TRBV19 and TRBJ1-5, with a possible D match to TRBD1 (6 bases). The receptor's source is an adult in good health. The sample here was peripheral blood, taken on day 0 of MenACWY control vaccination. The CDR3 bases are TGTGCCAGTAGTGGGGGGCAGGATAATCAGCCCCAGCATTTT. This encodes CASSGGQDNQPQHF.